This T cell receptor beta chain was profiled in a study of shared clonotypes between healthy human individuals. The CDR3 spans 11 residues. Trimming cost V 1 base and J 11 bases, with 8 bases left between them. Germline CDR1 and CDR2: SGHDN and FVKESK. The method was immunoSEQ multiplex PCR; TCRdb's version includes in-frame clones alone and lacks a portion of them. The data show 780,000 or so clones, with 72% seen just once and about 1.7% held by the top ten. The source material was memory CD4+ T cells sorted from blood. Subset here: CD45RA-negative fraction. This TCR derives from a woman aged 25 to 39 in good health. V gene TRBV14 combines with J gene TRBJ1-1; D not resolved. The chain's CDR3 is CASSQGPVAFF. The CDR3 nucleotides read TGTGCCAGCAGCCAAGGGCCGGTTGCTTTCTTT.